Reported below is one T cell receptor beta chain. The data were taken from a study of blood T cell repertoires in COVID-19. Turning to the study itself: Acute and convalescent COVID-19 samples came from the United States, Italy and Spain. PBMCs, B-cell-depleted T cells, or T cells provided the cDNA or gDNA that made up the material.

The CDR3 totals 16 residues. Germline V gene lookup returns CDR1 MGHRA and CDR2 YSYEKL. The germline V and J ends were trimmed by 0 bases and 2 bases, with 11 bases remaining between them. As handled by the study authors: Reference gene primer amplification gave estimated nucleated cell counts. TCRdb's copy holds only in-frame clones and misses some; the assay was immunoSEQ multiplex PCR. That table supplies the V and J calls and clone size; D and trimming were determined from the DNA. Of under 300,000 clones listed, 65% to 90% are singletons. The TCR was taken from a woman older than 75 with active or convalescent COVID-19. V gene TRBV4-1 combines with J gene TRBJ1-3; D is uncertain. Sequencing used peripheral blood. CDR3 loop: CASSQDLAGTGNTIYF. CDR3 in DNA: TGCGCCAGCAGCCAAGATCTTGCGGGTACTGGAAACACCATATATTTT.